This T cell receptor (beta chain) was found in a study of identical twins. This clonotype was detected a few times. The antigen is unknown. TCRdb ran MiXCR on the 5' RACE reads and lists one entry per CDR3 protein. The sample records around 530,000 distinct CDR3 sequences, approximately 16% being singletons. The germline V gene encodes CDR1 SGHDT and CDR2 YYEEEE. This CDR3 is built from 15 residues. V lost 4 bases, J lost 2 bases, and 14 bases lay in between. Whole-study results and caveats: Zero-insertion results could be subject to partial confounding by invariant MAIT and iNKT cells. Models underestimated how often monozygotic twins shared out-of-frame TCR alpha. Reduced insertions were recorded for abundant cord blood beta clonotypes, with no such pattern in memory repertoires. The same donors were not followed; conclusions instead depended on cross-sectional statistical analysis.

These data were also reused for a study on yellow fever vaccine responses in identical twins.

This TCR was recovered from a woman aged 18-35 years in good health. Material for sequencing was CD4+ T cells sorted from blood. This rearrangement joins TRBV5-6 to TRBJ2-3, with unresolved D. The CDR3 nucleotides read TGTGCCAGCAGCGAGAAGGTCACAGTCACAGATACGCAGTATTTT. As protein: CASSEKVTVTDTQYF. The full variable domain, in which reference TRBV5-6 and TRBJ2-3 provide the parts outside the CDR3, is DAGVTQSPTHLIKTRGQQVTLRCSPKSGHDTVSWYQQALGQGPQFIFQYYEEEERQRGNFPDRFSGHQFPNYSSELNVNALLLGDSALYLCASSEKVTVTDTQYFGPGTRLTVL.